Presented here are 18 T cell receptor beta chains from one specimen sequenced in a study of cytomegalovirus exposure and HLA in healthy donors. PCR amplification relied on 60 Vbeta primers (plus 13 Jbeta primers). Libraries were prepared by immunoSEQ multiplex PCR; TCRdb keeps only in-frame clonotypes and omits some of them. Of roughly 130,000 clones listed, around three quarters are singletons. The sequenced sample was PBMCs. The receptors here all came from a male donor in good health and CMV-seronegative.

This clone was seen only a few times. The chain couples TRBV6-1 to TRBJ2-1, with 9 positions matching TRBD2. The V segment lost 4 bases and the J segment 6 bases; nucleotides outside the gene matches: 7. CDR1 and CDR2 (germline): MNHNS, SASEGT. The CDR3 runs to 15 residues. CDR3 protein: CASSAVAGAFNEQFF. CDR3 DNA: TGTGCCAGCAGTGCGGTAGCGGGAGCTTTCAATGAGCAGTTCTTC.

A remark on this clone: This CDR3 is also generated by other DNA sequences in the sample. The chain recombines TRBV19 with TRBJ1-1, with D possibly matching TRBD1 (5 bases). This CDR3 has 14 residues. Per germline, CDR1 LNHDA and CDR2 SQIVND (reference sequence). Trimming took off 5 bases at V and 1 base at J, with 11 bases between the two ends. CDR3 DNA: TGTGCCAGTAGTCGGGGGGGGTCGAACACTGAAGCTTTCTTT. Amino acid sequence: CASSRGGSNTEAFF.

Note on this clone: Germline and junction disagree at one end, which may indicate a read error. The chain combines TRBV4-3 with TRBJ2-6; D is possibly TRBD1 (5 bases). Germline V gene sequence: CDR1 LGHNA, CDR2 YSLEER. CDR3 length: 16 residues. The CDR3 sequence is CASSQDLSSGANGLTF. The CDR3 DNA is TGCGCCAGCAGCCAAGATCTCAGCTCTGGGGCCAACGGCCTGACTTTC.

The CDR3, as DNA: TGTGCCTGGAGTGGCGGGTTGGATTCACCCCTCCACTTT. Its protein product is CAWSGGLDSPLHF. The chain recombines TRBV30 with TRBJ1-6; D unresolved. There are 13 residues in the CDR3. V lost 1 base to trimming and J lost 8 bases, with 9 bases between them. The germline V gene encodes CDR1 GTSNPN and CDR2 SVGIG (reference sequence).

The chain has TRBV7-9 and TRBJ1-5, with D possibly being TRBD1 (6 bases). The germline V and J ends were trimmed by 4 bases and 5 bases, with 9 bases remaining between them. Looked up from germline, CDR1 is SEHNR and CDR2 is FQNEAQ (reference sequence). This CDR3 spans 13 amino acids. DNA for the CDR3: TGTGCCAGCAGCTACAACAGGGATCAGCCCCAGCATTTT. Translating gives CASSYNRDQPQHF.

This chain connects TRBV28 to TRBJ1-5; D gene unclear. V dropped 5 bases and J dropped 0 bases, with 11 bases sitting between them. Germline assignment: CDR1 MDHEN and CDR2 SYDVKM. The CDR3 spans 15 residues. The CDR3: CASSPQVFSNQPQHF. The CDR3, as DNA: TGTGCCAGCAGTCCTCAGGTCTTTAGCAATCAGCCCCAGCATTTT.

The chain is built from TRBV6-5 and TRBJ2-7; 9 positions match TRBD1. The CDR3 runs to 15 residues. V trimming: 6 bases; J trimming: 0 bases; junction bases outside the gene matches: 6. The germline gives CDR1 MNHEY, CDR2 SVGAGI. CDR3 protein: CASRWDRESSYEQYF. CDR3 coding DNA: TGTGCCAGCAGGTGGGACAGGGAGAGCTCCTACGAGCAGTACTTC.

The chain joins TRBV5-4 to TRBJ2-1; tentatively, D is TRBD2 (6 bases). The CDR3 consists of 15 residues. Trimming took 3 bases from V and 4 from J, leaving 14 bases between them. Germline V gene sequence: CDR1 SGHNT, CDR2 YYREEE (reference sequence). CDR3 residues: CASSSVSAGYNEQFF. The CDR3 DNA follows: TGTGCCAGCAGCTCCGTCTCCGCGGGGTACAATGAGCAGTTCTTC.

The J gene is TRBJ1-3, the V gene TRBV11-2, with 8 nucleotides matching TRBD1. The V and J ends lost 1 base and 4 bases, in that order; junction bases with no gene match: 6. The CDR3 is 16 amino acids. The germline V gene encodes CDR1 SGHAT and CDR2 FQNNGV. CDR3 in DNA: TGTGCCAGCAGCTTAGTCAGGGGGCCGTCGGGAAACACCATATATTTT. It yields the protein CASSLVRGPSGNTIYF.

Here the CDR3 DNA reads TGTGCCAGCAGCTTAGCAGGACAGGGGAACACTGAAGCTTTCTTT. Its translation is CASSLAGQGNTEAFF. The genes are TRBV7-2 and TRBJ1-1; 8 positions agree with TRBD1. Germline values: CDR1 SGHTA, CDR2 FQGNSA. Trimming removed 0 bases from V and 1 base from J; junction bases left unmatched: 1. CDR3 length: 15 amino acids.

This clone was picked up a small number of times. The rearrangement joins TRBV10-2 to TRBJ2-5, with a weak D call TRBD1 (5 bases). CDR1 and CDR2 from the germline V gene are WSHSY and SAAADI. This CDR3 region has 12 residues. Trimming removed 4 bases from V and 4 bases from J, with 7 bases in between. DNA for the CDR3: TGCGCCAGCAGTGCTGGGGCAGAGACCCAGTACTTC. As protein: CASSAGAETQYF.

The chain combines TRBV11-2 with TRBJ2-3; perhaps TRBD2 as D (6 bases). Germline lookup yields CDR1 SGHAT and CDR2 FQNNGV. Trimming removed 1 base from V and 2 bases from J, with 13 bases in between. The CDR3 has 16 amino acids. CDR3 residues: CASSLGAGPYTDTQYF. Written as DNA, the CDR3 is TGTGCCAGCAGCTTAGGCGCGGGACCCTACACAGATACGCAGTATTTT.

The V gene is TRBV20-1, the J gene TRBJ1-2; a weak D match, TRBD1 (5 bases). The CDR3 runs to 11 residues. CDR1 and CDR2 from the germline V gene are DFQATT and SNEGSKA (reference sequence). The ends were cut back, 7 bases at V and 7 bases at J, with 13 bases in the middle. The CDR3 DNA reads as TGCAGTGTCAGGATCGGGGGTGGCTACACCTTC. Translated, it gives CSVRIGGGYTF.

This clone has only one observation. The V call is TRBV29-1, the J call TRBJ1-4; 10 positions match TRBD1. The germline gives CDR1 SQVTM, CDR2 ANQGSEA. V shed 6 bases, J shed 6 bases, and the junction held 7 bases outside the gene matches. This CDR3 comprises 14 residues. CDR3 nucleotide sequence: TGCAGCGTAGCCCTGGGACAGGGGTATGAAAAACTGTTTTTT. Amino acid sequence: CSVALGQGYEKLFF.

CDR3 DNA sequence: TGTGCCAGCAGCATCACAGGGGGAAGTGGGCAGCCCCAGCATTTT. Its protein product is CASSITGGSGQPQHF. V usage is TRBV7-3 and J usage is TRBJ1-5; 8 bases match TRBD1. The CDR3 runs to 15 residues. V shed 5 bases and J 7 bases; nucleotides not matched to a gene: 10. Germline values: CDR1 SGHTA, CDR2 FQGTGA.

V and J are TRBV30 and TRBJ2-3; tentatively, D is TRBD1 (6 bases). CDR1 and CDR2 (germline): GTSNPN, SVGIG (reference sequence). The CDR3 totals 12 residues. Trimming removed 0 bases at V and 5 bases at J, with 6 bases between. The CDR3, as DNA: TGTGCCTGGAGTGTACAGGGAGATACGCAGTATTTT. This encodes CAWSVQGDTQYF.

This clone showed up just a few times. The chain uses TRBV6-5 and TRBJ1-2; D is possibly TRBD1 (6 bases). This CDR3 comprises 15 residues. Germline V gene data show CDR1 as MNHEY and CDR2 as SVGAGI. Trimming took 0 bases from V and 2 from J, leaving 10 bases between them. CDR3 sequence: CASSYSRDTNYGYTF. The CDR3 DNA is TGTGCCAGCAGTTACTCGAGGGACACAAACTATGGCTACACCTTC.

The rearrangement links TRBV5-1 to TRBJ2-1, with 7 bases fitting TRBD2. This CDR3 has 17 amino acids. Per the germline V gene, CDR1 is SGHRS and CDR2 is YFSETQ. J was trimmed by 0 bases and V by 0 bases; bases with no gene match: 6. CDR3 DNA: TGCGCCAGCAGCTTGGAGGGGCGGGGGAGCTCCTACAATGAGCAGTTCTTC. It translates to CASSLEGRGSSYNEQFF.